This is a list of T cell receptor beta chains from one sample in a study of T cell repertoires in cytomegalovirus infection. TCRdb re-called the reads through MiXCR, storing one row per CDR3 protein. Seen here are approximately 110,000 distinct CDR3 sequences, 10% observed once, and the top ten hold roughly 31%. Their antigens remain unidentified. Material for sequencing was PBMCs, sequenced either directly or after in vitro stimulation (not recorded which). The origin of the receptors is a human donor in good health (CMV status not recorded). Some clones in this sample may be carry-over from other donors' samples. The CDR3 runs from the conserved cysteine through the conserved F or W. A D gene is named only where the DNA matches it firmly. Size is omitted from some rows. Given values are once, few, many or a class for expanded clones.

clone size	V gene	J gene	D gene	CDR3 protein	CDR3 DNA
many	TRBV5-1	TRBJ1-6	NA	CASSLVEKGIDSPLHF	TGCGCCAGCAGCTTGGTGGAAAAGGGTATCGATTCACCCCTCCACTTT
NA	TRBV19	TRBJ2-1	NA	CASSWTGYSYNEQFF	TGTGCCAGTAGTTGGACGGGATACTCCTACAATGAGCAGTTCTTC
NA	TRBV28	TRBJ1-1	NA	CASAPQTFVNTEAFF	TGTGCCAGCGCCCCCCAGACGTTTGTGAACACTGAAGCTTTCTTT
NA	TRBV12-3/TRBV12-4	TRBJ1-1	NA	CTSSLAGFGTEAFF	TGTACCAGCAGTTTAGCGGGGTTCGGGACAGAAGCTTTCTTT
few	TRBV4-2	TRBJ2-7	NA	CASSQEWGATYEQYF	TGTGCCAGCAGCCAAGAGTGGGGAGCCACCTACGAGCAGTACTTC
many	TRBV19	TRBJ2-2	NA	CASRKDISAGELFF	TGTGCCAGTAGGAAGGACATATCAGCCGGGGAGCTGTTTTTT
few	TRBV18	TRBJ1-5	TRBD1	CASSLTLRGQNSNQPQHF	TGTGCCAGCTCCCTTACACTGAGGGGGCAAAATAGCAATCAGCCCCAGCATTTT
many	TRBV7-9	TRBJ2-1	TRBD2	CASSLGTSGPYNEQFF	TGTGCCAGCAGCTTAGGGACTAGCGGTCCCTACAATGAGCAGTTCTTC
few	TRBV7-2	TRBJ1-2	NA	CASLTGRYGYTF	TGTGCCAGCCTCACAGGCCGCTATGGCTACACCTTC
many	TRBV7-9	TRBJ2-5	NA	CASSLEGVNQYVQETQYF	TGTGCCAGCAGCTTAGAAGGGGTAAACCAGTACGTACAAGAGACCCAGTACTTC